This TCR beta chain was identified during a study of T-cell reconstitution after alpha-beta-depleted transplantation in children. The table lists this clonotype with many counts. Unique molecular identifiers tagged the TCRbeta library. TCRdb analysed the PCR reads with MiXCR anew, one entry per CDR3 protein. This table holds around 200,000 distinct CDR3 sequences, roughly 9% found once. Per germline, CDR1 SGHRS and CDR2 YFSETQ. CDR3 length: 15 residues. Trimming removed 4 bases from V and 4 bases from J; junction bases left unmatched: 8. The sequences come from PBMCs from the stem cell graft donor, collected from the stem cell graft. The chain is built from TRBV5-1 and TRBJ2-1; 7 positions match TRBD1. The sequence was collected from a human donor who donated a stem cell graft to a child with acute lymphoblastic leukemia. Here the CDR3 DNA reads TGCGCCAGCAGCCCCCCGCAGGGGGATTACAATGAGCAGTTCTTC. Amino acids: CASSPPQGDYNEQFF.